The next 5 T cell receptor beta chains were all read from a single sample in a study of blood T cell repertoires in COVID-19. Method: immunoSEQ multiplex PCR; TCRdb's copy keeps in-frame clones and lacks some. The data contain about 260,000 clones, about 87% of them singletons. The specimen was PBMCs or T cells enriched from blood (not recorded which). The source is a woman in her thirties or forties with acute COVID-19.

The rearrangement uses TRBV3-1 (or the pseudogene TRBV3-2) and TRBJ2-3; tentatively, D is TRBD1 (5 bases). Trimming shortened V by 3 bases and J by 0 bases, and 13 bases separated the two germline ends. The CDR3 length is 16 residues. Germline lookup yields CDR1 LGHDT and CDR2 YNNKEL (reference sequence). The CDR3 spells CASSQDGGHSTDTQYF. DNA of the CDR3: TGTGCCAGCAGCCAGGATGGTGGACACAGCACAGATACGCAGTATTTT.

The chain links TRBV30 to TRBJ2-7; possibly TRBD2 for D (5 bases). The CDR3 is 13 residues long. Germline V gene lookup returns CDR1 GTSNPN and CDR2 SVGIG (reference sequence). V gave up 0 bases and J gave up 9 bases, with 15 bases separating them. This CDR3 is CAWSVKASSRQYV. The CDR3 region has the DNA TGTGCCTGGAGTGTAAAGGCTAGCTCTAGGCAGTACGTC.

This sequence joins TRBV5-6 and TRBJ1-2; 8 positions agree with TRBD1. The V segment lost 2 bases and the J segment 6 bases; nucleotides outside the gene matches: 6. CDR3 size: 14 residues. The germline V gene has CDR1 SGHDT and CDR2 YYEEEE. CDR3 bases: TGTGCCAGCAGCTTCAGGACAGGGCCCAATGGCTACACCTTC. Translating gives CASSFRTGPNGYTF. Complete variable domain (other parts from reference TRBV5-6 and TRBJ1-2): DAGVTQSPTHLIKTRGQQVTLRCSPKSGHDTVSWYQQALGQGPQFIFQYYEEEERQRGNFPDRFSGHQFPNYSSELNVNALLLGDSALYLCASSFRTGPNGYTFGSGTRLTVV.

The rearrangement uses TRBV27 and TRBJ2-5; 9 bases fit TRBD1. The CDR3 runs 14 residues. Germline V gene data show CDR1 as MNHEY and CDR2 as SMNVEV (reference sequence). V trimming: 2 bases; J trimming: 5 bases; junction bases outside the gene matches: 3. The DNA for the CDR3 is TGTGCCAGCAGTTTACACAGGGGGCGTGAGACCCAGTACTTC. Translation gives CASSLHRGRETQYF.

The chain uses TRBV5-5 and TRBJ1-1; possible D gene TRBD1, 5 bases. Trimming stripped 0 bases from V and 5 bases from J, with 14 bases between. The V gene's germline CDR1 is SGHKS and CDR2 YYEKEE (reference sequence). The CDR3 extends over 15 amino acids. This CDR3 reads CASSLVTRGLTEAFF. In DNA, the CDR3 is TGTGCCAGCAGCTTGGTCACCCGGGGGTTGACTGAAGCTTTCTTT.